This T cell receptor beta chain appears in the sequencing data of a study of T cells expressing NK-cell markers. Following a re-call of the 5' RACE reads, TCRdb has one entry per CDR3 protein and lacks DNA. The sample shows about 390,000 distinct CDR3 sequences, and around 10% sits with its ten largest clones. This CDR3 region has 12 residues. CDR1 and CDR2 from the germline V gene are GTSNPN and SVGIG (reference sequence). The J gene is TRBJ1-1, the V gene TRBV30. Sequenced material: blood T cells: a sorted CD56 or NKG2C T cell subset, CD4+ or CD8+ T cells, or bulk PBMC T cells (not recorded which). This sequence was found in a woman in her forties or fifties in good health. The CDR3 protein is CAWQGGRTEAFF.